This T cell receptor (beta chain) originates from a study of blood T cell repertoires in COVID-19. For the study at large: Material from acute and convalescent COVID-19 was sourced from the United States, Italy and Spain. T cells, B-cell-depleted T cells, or PBMCs provided the cDNA or gDNA that served as material.

In the authors' methods: Reference gene primer amplification gave estimated nucleated cell counts. Sequencing was performed with immunoSEQ multiplex PCR; in TCRdb, only in-frame clones are kept and a portion is missing. V and J calls and clone size are those listed in that table; D and trimming were worked out from the DNA. Found here are 60,000 to 75,000 clones, just over 85% of them singletons; the top ten hold just under 2%. V was pared by 4 bases and J by 0 bases, with 11 bases of the junction left unmatched. Germline lookup yields CDR1 MGHRA and CDR2 YSYEKL. The length of the CDR3 is 19 residues.

The receptor was derived from a man aged 25-45 years with acute or convalescent COVID-19. Sequences were obtained from peripheral blood. This chain uses TRBV4-1 with TRBJ2-4; TRBD2 agrees at 11 bases. The CDR3 DNA follows: TGCGCCAGCAGCCCGAAAATAAGACTAGCGGGAATAGCCAAAAACATTCAGTACTTC. Translation: CASSPKIRLAGIAKNIQYF.